Included here is one T cell receptor beta chain sequence, with context. Original analysis: Estimation of nucleated cell counts was performed using reference gene primer amplification. Here immunoSEQ multiplex PCR was the method, and the copy in TCRdb shows in-frame clones only, minus some. V and J calls and clone size follow that table, whereas D and trimming were derived from the DNA. The sample consists of around 140,000 clones, 87% of them appearing once. The V and J ends lost 2 bases and 7 bases, in that order; junction bases with no gene match: 6. Germline V gene lookup returns CDR1 SGHDT and CDR2 YYEEEE. The CDR3 is 15 residues long. The data belong to a study of blood T cell repertoires in COVID-19. Cohorts were based on clinical histories the participants reported. Two consecutive negative NP/OP PCR tests, clearance, or resolved symptoms defined Cohort 3 recovery.

Sequences were obtained from PBMCs or T cells enriched from blood (not recorded which). This chain uses TRBV5-6 with TRBJ2-1; 10 positions match TRBD2. The receptor was isolated from a man between 60 and 70 years old who had recovered from COVID-19. Here the CDR3 reads CASSLRSGGANEQFF. The CDR3 region has the DNA TGTGCCAGCAGCTTAAGAAGCGGGGGGGCAAATGAGCAGTTCTTC.